Included here is one T cell receptor (beta chain) sequence, with context. Its target is unknown. This sample is part of a study of STAT3 mutations in large granular lymphocyte leukemia. Regarding the study as a whole: Every T-LGLL patient had at least one immunodominant TCRbeta clonotype.

V trimming: 1 base; J trimming: 1 base; junction bases outside the gene matches: 2. The CDR3 is 15 residues long. Germline lookup yields CDR1 SEHNR and CDR2 FQNEAQ (reference sequence). This table comes from immunoSEQ multiplex PCR, and its TCRdb copy is limited to in-frame clones, with some not included. The sample includes about 10,000 clones, 54% seen only once; the top ten take more than 8.5%. This chain links TRBV7-9 with TRBJ2-5, with 8 bases lining up with TRBD1. This clonotype originated in a boy aged 5-17 years with T-cell large granular lymphocyte leukemia. Some clones in this sample may be carry-over from other donors' samples. The specimen sequenced was peripheral blood mononuclear cells. The CDR3, as DNA: TGTGCCAGCAGCTTAGTGACAGGGGTCCAAGAGACCCAGTACTTC. Residues: CASSLVTGVQETQYF.